The 25 T cell receptor beta chains presented below share a single source sample, sequenced in a study of blood T cell repertoires in COVID-19. The table came from immunoSEQ multiplex PCR; TCRdb's copy has only in-frame clones and leaves some out. The sample includes about 280,000 clones, 70% to 90% of them seen just once. Sequenced sample: peripheral blood. These receptors were obtained from a man younger than 35 with active or convalescent COVID-19.

The V gene is TRBV20-1, the J gene TRBJ2-7, with D uncertain. Germline CDR1 DFQATT, CDR2 SNEGSKA (reference sequence). The CDR3 runs 13 residues. Trimming left V 3 bases short and J 3 bases short, with 12 bases between. The CDR3 DNA sequence: TGCAGTGCTAGTTATGGCAGTCACTACGAGCAGTACTTC. It is translated as CSASYGSHYEQYF.

The chain joins TRBV4-1 to TRBJ1-6; weak D call: TRBD1 (5 bases). The V end lost 3 bases, the J end lost 7 bases, and 16 bases lay between the germline ends. CDR3 length: 16 residues. Germline CDR1 reads MGHRA; CDR2 reads YSYEKL. CDR3 DNA sequence: TGCGCCAGCAGCCACCCGTTCGGGGGTGTCAATTCACCCCTCCACTTT. Protein: CASSHPFGGVNSPLHF.

The chain links TRBV12-5 to TRBJ2-7; no clear D. From germline, CDR1 is LGHNT and CDR2 FRNRAP. The CDR3 length is 12 residues. V shed 5 bases and J shed 3 bases, with 8 bases lying between them. CDR3 nucleotide sequence: TGTGCTAGTGGTCCGCGGAGCTACGAGCAGTACTTC. Protein product: CASGPRSYEQYF. Filled out from reference TRBV12-5 and TRBJ2-7, the complete variable domain reads DARVTQTPRHKVTEMGQEVTMRCQPILGHNTVFWYRQTMMQGLELLAYFRNRAPLDDSGMPKDRFSAEMPDATLATLKIQPSEPRDSAVYFCASGPRSYEQYFGPGTRLTVT.

J is TRBJ1-1 and V is TRBV6-6; D unresolved. Trimming stripped 10 bases from V and 1 base from J, with 16 bases between. Germline V gene lookup returns CDR1 MNHNY and CDR2 SVGAGI (reference sequence). The CDR3 consists of 14 residues. The CDR3 DNA is TGTGCCATTCACAAGTTCCCAGAGAACACTGAAGCTTTCTTT. Residues: CAIHKFPENTEAFF.

This rearrangement joins TRBV5-1 to TRBJ1-1; D uncertain. Trimming left V 0 bases short and J 4 bases short, with 13 bases between. The CDR3 totals 15 residues. Germline V gene data show CDR1 as SGHRS and CDR2 as YFSETQ. The CDR3 coding sequence is TGCGCCAGCAGCTTGGGGCGAGGGTGGGGCACTGAAGCTTTCTTT. As protein: CASSLGRGWGTEAFF. Full variable domain (missing parts from reference TRBV5-1 and TRBJ1-1): KAGVTQTPRYLIKTRGQQVTLSCSPISGHRSVSWYQQTPGQGLQFLFEYFSETQRNKGNFPGRFSGRQFSNSRSEMNVSTLELGDSALYLCASSLGRGWGTEAFFGQGTRLTVV.

The chain links TRBV7-9 to TRBJ1-4; possibly TRBD1 for D (5 bases). From germline, CDR1 is SEHNR and CDR2 FQNEAQ (reference sequence). This CDR3 is 14 amino acids long. V was cut by 3 bases and J by 8 bases, with 13 bases left in between. CDR3 sequence reads: CASSFVGAEEKLFF. The DNA of the CDR3 is TGTGCCAGCAGCTTTGTAGGGGCCGAGGAAAAACTGTTTTTT.

The V call is TRBV5-5, the J call TRBJ2-5, with D perhaps TRBD2 (5 bases). Germline V lookup: CDR1 SGHKS, CDR2 YYEKEE (reference sequence). CDR3 size: 14 residues. V gave up 5 bases and J gave up 4 bases, with 15 bases separating them. The CDR3 nucleotides read TGTGCCAGCAGGACGGACTCCCGACTAGAGACCCAGTACTTC. Translated, it gives CASRTDSRLETQYF.

V gene TRBV7-8 combines with J gene TRBJ2-1; 7 nucleotides line up with TRBD1. The CDR3 spans 16 residues. J was trimmed by 0 bases and V by 5 bases; bases with no gene match: 7. Germline V CDR1 and CDR2: SGHVS, FQNEAQ. CDR3 bases: TGTGCCAGCAGCCTCCCCGGGACAGTCTCCTACAATGAGCAGTTCTTC. This gives the protein CASSLPGTVSYNEQFF.

This chain links TRBV27 with TRBJ2-1; TRBD2 is a possible D gene (6 bases). Germline CDR1 and CDR2: MNHEY and SMNVEV (reference sequence). Between the trimmed V and J ends, which lost 4 bases and 9 bases, there was a span of 13 bases. The CDR3 is 13 amino acids. The CDR3 nucleotides read TGTGCCAGCAGTTCCCTGACTAGGATTGAGCAGTTCTTC. This codes for CASSSLTRIEQFF.

The chain uses TRBV5-8 and TRBJ1-5, with no clear D. The CDR3 totals 13 residues. With 0 bases removed from V and 5 bases from J, the gap between germline ends came to 6 bases. Germline lookup yields CDR1 SGHTS and CDR2 YDEGEE. The CDR3 bases are TGTGCCAGCAGCTTGGCTGGGCATCAGCCCCAGCATTTT. It specifies CASSLAGHQPQHF.

CDR3 in DNA: TGTGCCAGCAGCCTTACTAGCGGGGGGGCCCATGAGCAGTTCTTC. Its protein is CASSLTSGGAHEQFF. V gene TRBV9 combines with J gene TRBJ2-1; the match to TRBD2 covers 13 bases. The CDR3 has 15 residues. Germline trimming cut 4 bases from V and 8 bases from J; bases unmatched to any gene: 6. Per the germline V gene, CDR1 is SGDLS and CDR2 is YYNGEE.

This clone was seen once. V is TRBV5-6 and J is TRBJ2-5; D perhaps matches TRBD1 (6 bases). With 3 bases removed from V and 0 bases from J, the gap between germline ends came to 12 bases. Germline-derived CDR1 and CDR2 are SGHDT and YYEEEE. The CDR3 is 15 amino acids. Here the CDR3 reads CASSSQTGYQETQYF. The CDR3 DNA is TGTGCCAGCAGCTCCCAGACAGGATACCAAGAGACCCAGTACTTC.

V is TRBV2 and J is TRBJ2-7; D gene ambiguous. Germline CDR1 reads SNHLY; CDR2 reads FYNNEI. Trimming stripped 7 bases from V and 0 bases from J, with 10 bases between. This CDR3 comprises 13 residues. DNA for the CDR3: TGTGCCAGCAAAGCCCCATCCTCCTACGAGCAGTACTTC. It translates to CASKAPSSYEQYF.

The J gene is TRBJ2-5, the V gene TRBV18, with a weak D call TRBD1 (6 bases). V was trimmed by 0 bases and J by 2 bases, leaving 16 bases between them. Germline lookup yields CDR1 KGHSH and CDR2 LQKENI. The CDR3 is 17 amino acids. The CDR3: CASSPPIGTGQQETQYF. CDR3 coding DNA: TGTGCCAGCTCACCACCGATAGGAACAGGGCAACAAGAGACCCAGTACTTC.

The chain couples TRBV4-3 to TRBJ2-7; D remains unclear. The germline V gene has CDR1 LGHNA and CDR2 YSLEER. This CDR3 region has 14 residues. Trimming removed 0 bases from V and 6 bases from J, with 12 bases in between. This CDR3 reads CASSQDPPGGEQYF. CDR3 DNA: TGCGCCAGCAGCCAAGACCCGCCGGGTGGCGAGCAGTACTTC.

The genes are TRBV6-5 and TRBJ1-1; maybe TRBD1 (5 bases). This CDR3 contains 12 residues. Germline CDR1 reads MNHEY; CDR2 reads SVGAGI. V shed 11 bases and J shed 3 bases, with 13 bases lying between them. CDR3 residues: CAVEGGDTEAFF. DNA for the CDR3: TGTGCCGTGGAAGGAGGGGACACTGAAGCTTTCTTT.

The V gene is TRBV5-6, the J gene TRBJ1-2; D uncertain. Trimming stripped 1 base from V and 4 bases from J, with 8 bases between. The CDR3 has 13 residues. Germline CDR1 SGHDT, CDR2 YYEEEE. In DNA, the CDR3 is TGTGCCAGCAGCTTGTACAGCATCTATGGCTACACCTTC. Protein product: CASSLYSIYGYTF.

The genes are TRBV19 and TRBJ2-4; D gene unclear. Germline values: CDR1 LNHDA, CDR2 SQIVND (reference sequence). V lost 5 bases and J 8 bases, leaving 13 bases between the germline ends. The CDR3 runs 13 residues. As DNA, the CDR3 is TGTGCCAGTAGTGCGTCTATGGCGGACATTCAGTACTTC. This translates into CASSASMADIQYF. Combining the CDR3 with reference TRBV19 and TRBJ2-4 gives the whole variable domain DGGITQSPKYLFRKEGQNVTLSCEQNLNHDAMYWYRQDPGQGLRLIYYSQIVNDFQKGDIAEGYSVSREKKESFPLTVTSAQKNPTAFYLCASSASMADIQYFGAGTRLSVL.

This rearrangement joins TRBV5-1 to TRBJ1-4; a weak D match, TRBD1 (5 bases). The CDR3 runs 15 residues. Deletions cut 4 bases from V and 0 bases from J, with 10 bases between. The V gene's germline CDR1 is SGHRS and CDR2 YFSETQ. CDR3 DNA: TGCGCCAGCAGCCCCGGGACTTCAACTAATGAAAAACTGTTTTTT. Translated, it gives CASSPGTSTNEKLFF.

The chain is built from TRBV10-1 and TRBJ2-3; D is possibly TRBD2 (5 bases). This CDR3 is built from 16 residues. Trimming removed 4 bases from V and 0 bases from J, with 14 bases in between. Germline assignment: CDR1 WNHNN and CDR2 SYGVQD (reference sequence). The chain's CDR3 is CASSAGRAHSTDTQYF. Written as DNA, the CDR3 is TGCGCCAGCAGTGCCGGGCGGGCACATAGCACAGATACGCAGTATTTT.

The chain uses TRBV6-2 or TRBV6-3 and TRBJ2-1; TRBD1 aligns across 7 bases. The V and J ends lost 5 bases and 9 bases, in that order; junction bases with no gene match: 7. This CDR3 spans 13 amino acids. Germline V lookup: CDR1 MNHEY, CDR2 SVGEGT. In DNA form, the CDR3 reads TGTGCCAGCAGTACTTACAGGGGAAGTGAGCAGTTCTTC. Protein product: CASSTYRGSEQFF.

This chain connects TRBV7-2 to TRBJ1-4; D is possibly TRBD1 (6 bases). This CDR3 is 14 amino acids long. Germline V CDR1 and CDR2: SGHTA, FQGNSA. V lost 4 bases and J 4 bases, leaving 10 bases between the germline ends. The CDR3 DNA follows: TGTGCCAGCAGCTCGGGACAAATTAATGAAAAACTGTTTTTT. Its protein is CASSSGQINEKLFF. The full variable domain, rest sourced from reference TRBV7-2 and TRBJ1-4, is GAGVSQSPSNKVTEKGKDVELRCDPISGHTALYWYRQSLGQGLEFLIYFQGNSAPDKSGLPSDRFSAERTGGSVSTLTIQRTQQEDSAVYLCASSSGQINEKLFFGSGTQLSVL.

This rearrangement joins TRBV2 to TRBJ1-4; TRBD1 agrees at 10 bases. The germline gives CDR1 SNHLY, CDR2 FYNNEI. Losses at the gene ends were 10 bases for V and 2 bases for J; bases not matched to a gene: 13. The CDR3 spans 17 residues. In DNA form, the CDR3 reads TGTGCCATCGTATTCCGGGACAGGGGTCCCACTAATGAAAAACTGTTTTTT. Protein: CAIVFRDRGPTNEKLFF. Full variable domain (rest looked up from reference TRBV2 and TRBJ1-4): EPEVTQTPSHQVTQMGQEVILRCVPISNHLYFYWYRQILGQKVEFLVSFYNNEISEKSEIFDDQFSVERPDGSNFTLKIRSTKLEDSAMYFCAIVFRDRGPTNEKLFFGSGTQLSVL.

V gene TRBV4-2 combines with J gene TRBJ1-3; the D is unclear. The CDR3 totals 17 residues. Germline V gives CDR1 LGHNA, CDR2 YNFKEQ. The V end lost 1 base, the J end lost 4 bases, and 17 bases lay between the germline ends. The CDR3 loop reads CASSQATATRLGNTIYF. The CDR3 coding sequence is TGTGCCAGCAGCCAAGCCACTGCAACGCGTTTGGGAAACACCATATATTTT.

This chain joins TRBV15 and TRBJ1-2; 11 bases align to TRBD1. This CDR3 is 20 amino acids long. The V gene's germline CDR1 is LNHNV and CDR2 YYDKDF (reference sequence). V dropped 0 bases and J dropped 4; count of bases not matched to a gene: 16. In DNA form, the CDR3 reads TGTGCCACCAGCAGAGATCTCTCAGGGTTGCGGGACAGGGGGTCCTATGGCTACACCTTC. Translation: CATSRDLSGLRDRGSYGYTF.